The clone carrying this T cell receptor beta chain turned up a few times. Its antigen is unidentified. This specimen comes from a study of blood T cells in healthy people across ages. Study findings and constraints: There was no known CMV status for donors, so expanded clonotype changes were possibly confounded. Versus aged donors, long-lived donors had higher diversity and more naive CD4+ cells.

Each sample provided at least 5.5 micrograms of extracted total RNA. Germline CDR1 and CDR2: MDHEN and SYDVKM. The CDR3 spans 15 residues. Between the trimmed V and J ends, which lost 7 bases and 2 bases, there was a span of 14 bases. The authors ran a second PCR of about 7 to 11 cycles using a sample-barcoded 5' primer and a J-beta primer mix. Each cDNA molecule received a tag from a template-switch adaptor that had 12 random nucleotides. TCRdb recomputed calls from the 5' RACE reads with MiXCR, one row per CDR3 protein. Among some 750,000 distinct CDR3 sequences listed, about 24% were seen once. The V call is TRBV28, the J call TRBJ2-2; the D gene is possibly TRBD2 (5 bases). The receptor comes from a man in his 70s in good health. Sequencing input: blood. CDR3 loop: CASNGEAGNTGELFF. CDR3 DNA: TGTGCCAGCAACGGAGAGGCGGGTAACACCGGGGAGCTGTTTTTT. The full variable domain, completed using reference TRBV28 and TRBJ2-2, is DVKVTQSSRYLVKRTGEKVFLECVQDMDHENMFWYRQDPGLGLRLIYFSYDVKMKEKGDIPEGYSVSREKKERFSLILESASTNQTSMYLCASNGEAGNTGELFFGEGSRLTVL.